This T cell receptor beta chain stems from a study of blood T cell repertoires in COVID-19. Study-level information: Acute and convalescent COVID-19 specimens originated in the United States, Italy and Spain. From T cells, B-cell-depleted T cells, or PBMCs came the material, which was cDNA or gDNA.

Trimming took off 6 bases at V and 10 bases at J, with 10 bases between the two ends. Germline CDR1 reads SNHLY; CDR2 reads FYNNEI. The CDR3 consists of 11 residues. Original data processing: Reference gene primers were amplified, and this amplification served to estimate nucleated cell counts. Measured with immunoSEQ multiplex PCR; TCRdb has only the in-frame clones, and not every one. The V and J calls and the clone size are those of that table, but D and trimming were determined from the DNA. The sample includes some 200,000 clones, 84% of them seen just once. V is TRBV2 and J is TRBJ2-1; no definite D call. Sample: peripheral blood. The receptor comes from a woman aged 45-60 years with active or convalescent COVID-19. The CDR3 coding sequence is TGTGCCAGCAGCCGTCAGTGGGAGCAGTTCTTC. This sequence encodes CASSRQWEQFF.